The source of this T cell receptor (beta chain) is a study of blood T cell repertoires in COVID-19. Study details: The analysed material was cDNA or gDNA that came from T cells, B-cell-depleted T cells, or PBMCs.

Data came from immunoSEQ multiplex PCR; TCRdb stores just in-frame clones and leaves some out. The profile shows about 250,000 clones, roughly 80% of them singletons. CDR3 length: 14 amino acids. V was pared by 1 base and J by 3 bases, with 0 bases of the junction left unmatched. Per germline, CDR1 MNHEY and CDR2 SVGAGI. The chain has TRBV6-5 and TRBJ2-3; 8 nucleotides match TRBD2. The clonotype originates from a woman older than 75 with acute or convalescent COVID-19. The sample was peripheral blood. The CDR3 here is CASSYLAGTDTQYF. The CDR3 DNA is TGTGCCAGCAGTTACTTAGCGGGGACAGATACGCAGTATTTT.